Sequencing of this TCR beta chain was carried out in a study of T cell responses to AZD1222 COVID-19 vaccine. Background on the study: Whether given at about 4 or about 12 weeks, second doses were pooled. Notes on the study in general: Dominant CD4 TCR responses targeted spike regions 160-218 and 743-854.

Method: immunoSEQ multiplex PCR; TCRdb's copy keeps in-frame clones and lacks some. Of more than 95,000 clones listed, around 92% are singletons. V dropped 0 bases and J dropped 1; count of bases not matched to a gene: 7. Germline-derived CDR1 and CDR2 are SGHTS and YDEGEE. The CDR3 runs 16 residues. On this clone itself: Its antigen is not identified.

The V gene is TRBV5-8, the J gene TRBJ2-7; 7 nucleotides match TRBD2. The sample here was peripheral blood, taken on day 0 of AZD1222 vaccination. The clonotype was recovered from an adult in good health. The CDR3 region is CASSLGAGDWSYEQYF. As DNA, the CDR3 is TGTGCCAGCAGCTTGGGGGCGGGGGACTGGTCCTACGAGCAGTACTTC.